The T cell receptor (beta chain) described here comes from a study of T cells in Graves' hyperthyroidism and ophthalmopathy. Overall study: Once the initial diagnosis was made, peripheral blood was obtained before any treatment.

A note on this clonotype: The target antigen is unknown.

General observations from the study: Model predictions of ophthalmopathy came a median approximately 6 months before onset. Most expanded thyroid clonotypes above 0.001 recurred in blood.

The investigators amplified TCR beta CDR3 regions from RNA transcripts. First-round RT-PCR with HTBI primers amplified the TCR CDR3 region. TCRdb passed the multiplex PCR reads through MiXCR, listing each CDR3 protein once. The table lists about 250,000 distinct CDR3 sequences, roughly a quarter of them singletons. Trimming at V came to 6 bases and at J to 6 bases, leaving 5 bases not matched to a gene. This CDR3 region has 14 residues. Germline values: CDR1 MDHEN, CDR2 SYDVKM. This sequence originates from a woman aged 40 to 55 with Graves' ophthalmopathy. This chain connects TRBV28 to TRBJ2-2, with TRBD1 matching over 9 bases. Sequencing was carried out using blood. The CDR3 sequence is CASRTTGGSGELFF. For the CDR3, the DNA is TGTGCCAGCAGAACGACAGGGGGGTCCGGGGAGCTGTTTTTT.